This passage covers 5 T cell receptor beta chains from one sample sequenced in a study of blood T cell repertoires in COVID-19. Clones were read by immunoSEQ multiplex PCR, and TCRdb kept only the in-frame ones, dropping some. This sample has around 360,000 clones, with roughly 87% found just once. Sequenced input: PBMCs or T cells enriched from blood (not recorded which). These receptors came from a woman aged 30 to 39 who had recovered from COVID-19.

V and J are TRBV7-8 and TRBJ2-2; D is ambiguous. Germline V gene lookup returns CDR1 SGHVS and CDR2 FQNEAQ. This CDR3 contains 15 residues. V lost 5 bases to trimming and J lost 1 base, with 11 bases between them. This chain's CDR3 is CASSLHRQNTGELFF. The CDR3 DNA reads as TGTGCCAGCAGCCTCCACCGACAGAACACCGGGGAGCTGTTTTTT.

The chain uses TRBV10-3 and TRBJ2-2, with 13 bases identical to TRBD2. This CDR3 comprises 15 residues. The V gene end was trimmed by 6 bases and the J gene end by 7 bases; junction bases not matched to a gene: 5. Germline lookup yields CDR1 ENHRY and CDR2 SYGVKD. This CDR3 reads CAIRTSGRAGGELFF. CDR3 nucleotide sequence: TGTGCCATCAGAACTAGCGGGAGGGCCGGCGGGGAGCTGTTTTTT.

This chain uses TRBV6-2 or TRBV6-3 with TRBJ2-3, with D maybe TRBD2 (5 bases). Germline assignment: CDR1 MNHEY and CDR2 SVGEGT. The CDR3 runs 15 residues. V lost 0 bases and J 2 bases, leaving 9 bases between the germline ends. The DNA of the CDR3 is TGTGCCAGCAGTTACTCTCCGGGAAACACAGATACGCAGTATTTT. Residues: CASSYSPGNTDTQYF.

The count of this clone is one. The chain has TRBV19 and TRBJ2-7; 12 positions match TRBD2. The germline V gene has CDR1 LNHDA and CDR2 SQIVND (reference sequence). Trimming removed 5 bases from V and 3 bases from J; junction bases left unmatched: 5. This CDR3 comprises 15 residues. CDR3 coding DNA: TGTGCCAGTAGTGTAACTAGCGGGGGGAACTACGAGCAGTACTTC. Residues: CASSVTSGGNYEQYF.

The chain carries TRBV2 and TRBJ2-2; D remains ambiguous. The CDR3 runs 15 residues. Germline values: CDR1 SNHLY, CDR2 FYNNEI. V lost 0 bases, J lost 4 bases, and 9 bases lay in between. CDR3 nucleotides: TGTGCCAGCAGTGAAGCTGGCCACAGCACCGGGGAGCTGTTTTTT. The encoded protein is CASSEAGHSTGELFF.